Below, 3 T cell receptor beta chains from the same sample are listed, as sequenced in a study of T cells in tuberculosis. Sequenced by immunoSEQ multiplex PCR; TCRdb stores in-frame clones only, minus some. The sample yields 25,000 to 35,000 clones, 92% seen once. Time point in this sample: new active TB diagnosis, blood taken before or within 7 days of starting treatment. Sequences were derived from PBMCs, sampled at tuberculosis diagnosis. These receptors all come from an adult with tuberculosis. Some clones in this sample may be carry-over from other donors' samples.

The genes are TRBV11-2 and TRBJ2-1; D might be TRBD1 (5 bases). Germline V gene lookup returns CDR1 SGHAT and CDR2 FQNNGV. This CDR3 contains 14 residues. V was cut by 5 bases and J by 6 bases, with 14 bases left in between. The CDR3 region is CASSPTTVLNEQFF. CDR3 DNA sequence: TGTGCCAGCAGCCCCACGACAGTCCTCAATGAGCAGTTCTTC.

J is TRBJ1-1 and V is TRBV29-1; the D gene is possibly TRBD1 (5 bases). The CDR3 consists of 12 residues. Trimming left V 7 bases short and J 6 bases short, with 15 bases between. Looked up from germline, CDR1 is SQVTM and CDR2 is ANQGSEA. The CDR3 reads CSAETGWAEAFF. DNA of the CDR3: TGCAGCGCCGAAACAGGATGGGCTGAAGCTTTCTTT.

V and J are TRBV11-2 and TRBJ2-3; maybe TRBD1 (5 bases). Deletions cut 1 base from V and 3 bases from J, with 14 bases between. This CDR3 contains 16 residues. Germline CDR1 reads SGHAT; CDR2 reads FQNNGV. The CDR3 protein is CASSLVWTFETDTQYF. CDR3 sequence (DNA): TGTGCCAGCAGCTTAGTCTGGACATTTGAGACAGATACGCAGTATTTT.